The 20 T cell receptor beta chains listed next were all sequenced from one sample in a study of regulatory dendritic cells for organ transplantation. Some clones are missing from TCRdb's copy, which holds only in-frame ones; the method was immunoSEQ multiplex PCR. Found here are more than 35,000 clones, around nine tenths of them singletons; the top ten hold over 0.1%. The sample consisted of naive CD8+ T cells from blood. Subset here: CD45RA+ naive T cells. Every receptor here comes from a human donor in good health.

The V call is TRBV15, the J call TRBJ2-7; maybe TRBD2 (5 bases). The CDR3 runs to 13 residues. V was trimmed by 5 bases and J by 1 base, leaving 9 bases between them. Germline V gives CDR1 LNHNV, CDR2 YYDKDF (reference sequence). The CDR3 loop reads CATSGGGSYEQYF. The CDR3 nucleotides read TGTGCCACCAGCGGAGGCGGGTCCTACGAGCAGTACTTC.

The rearrangement uses TRBV4-3 and TRBJ2-5; perhaps TRBD1 as D (5 bases). This CDR3 contains 13 residues. Between the trimmed V and J ends, which lost 1 base and 4 bases, there was a span of 7 bases. CDR1 and CDR2 from the germline V gene are LGHNA and YSLEER. The CDR3, as DNA: TGCGCCAGCAGCCAAGGGGGCTCAGAGACCCAGTACTTC. It yields the protein CASSQGGSETQYF.

This clone was observed a few times. The junction departs from germline at one end; a sequencing error may be responsible. The chain carries TRBV9 and TRBJ1-3, with D unclear. Germline lookup yields CDR1 SGDLS and CDR2 YYNGEE. The CDR3 length is 8 residues. CDR3 in DNA: TGTGCCAGCAGCGTAACCTCGTTT. This sequence encodes CASSVTSF.

The chain carries TRBV29-1 and TRBJ2-5; D is ambiguous. This CDR3 region has 14 residues. CDR1 is SQVTM, CDR2 ANQGSEA, per germline. The V and J ends lost 5 bases and 2 bases respectively, with 15 bases between them. The CDR3 reads CSVPVRVPQETQYF. For the CDR3, the DNA is TGCAGCGTTCCGGTTAGGGTACCTCAAGAGACCCAGTACTTC.

The chain carries TRBV5-5 and TRBJ2-7; 10 nucleotides match TRBD1. J was trimmed by 6 bases and V by 2 bases; bases with no gene match: 2. Germline V gene sequence: CDR1 SGHKS, CDR2 YYEKEE (reference sequence). The CDR3 has 13 amino acids. CDR3 residues: CASSFRTGGEQYF. For the CDR3, the DNA is TGTGCCAGCAGCTTTAGGACAGGGGGCGAGCAGTACTTC.

The V gene is TRBV4-2, the J gene TRBJ2-7; either TRBD1 or TRBD2 may supply D (5 bases each). This CDR3 region has 15 residues. V lost 0 bases and J lost 5, with 14 bases in between. Germline V lookup: CDR1 LGHNA, CDR2 YNFKEQ. The CDR3 nucleotides are TGTGCCAGCAGCCAAGATCGCCAGGGAGTGGACGAGCAGTACTTC. It is translated as CASSQDRQGVDEQYF.

V gene TRBV4-1 combines with J gene TRBJ2-5; possibly TRBD1 for D (5 bases). Germline V lookup: CDR1 MGHRA, CDR2 YSYEKL. This CDR3 is built from 15 residues. V was shortened by 2 bases and J by 1 base, with 11 bases between the two germline ends. In nucleotides, the CDR3 is TGCGCCAGCAGCCAAAATCGACAGATCCAAGAGACCCAGTACTTC. Its protein product is CASSQNRQIQETQYF.

V gene TRBV13 combines with J gene TRBJ2-5; 12 bases are a match to TRBD2. The ends lost 1 base at V and 1 base at J; junction bases unmatched: 4. Germline V gives CDR1 PRHDT, CDR2 FYEKMQ (reference sequence). The CDR3 length is 17 residues. CDR3 residues: CASSLVGLAGIQETQYF. Here the CDR3 DNA reads TGTGCCAGCAGCTTAGTCGGACTAGCGGGGATCCAAGAGACCCAGTACTTC. Full variable domain (remainder filled in from reference TRBV13 and TRBJ2-5): AAGVIQSPRHLIKEKRETATLKCYPIPRHDTVYWYQQGPGQDPQFLISFYEKMQSDKGSIPDRFSAQQFSDYHSELNMSSLELGDSALYFCASSLVGLAGIQETQYFGPGTRLLVL.

The rearrangement uses TRBV28 and TRBJ2-1; TRBD1 is a possible D gene (5 bases). CDR3 length: 15 amino acids. Germline V gives CDR1 MDHEN, CDR2 SYDVKM. The germline V and J ends were trimmed by 3 bases and 5 bases, with 14 bases remaining between them. CDR3 loop: CASSFRAGPHNEQFF. CDR3 DNA: TGTGCCAGCAGTTTCAGGGCAGGGCCCCACAATGAGCAGTTCTTC. The variable domain in full, completed from reference TRBV28 and TRBJ2-1, reads DVKVTQSSRYLVKRTGEKVFLECVQDMDHENMFWYRQDPGLGLRLIYFSYDVKMKEKGDIPEGYSVSREKKERFSLILESASTNQTSMYLCASSFRAGPHNEQFFGPGTRLTVL.

In its sample, this clone was seen a few times. V usage is TRBV15 and J usage is TRBJ1-5, with D tentatively TRBD1 (6 bases). The germline gives CDR1 LNHNV, CDR2 YYDKDF (reference sequence). The CDR3 is 15 residues long. The V end was cut by 4 bases, the J end by 4 bases, with 14 bases between. The CDR3 is CATSKGGDGNQPQHF. The CDR3 region has the DNA TGTGCCACCAGCAAGGGGGGCGACGGGAATCAGCCCCAGCATTTT. The complete variable domain, with remaining parts taken from reference TRBV15 and TRBJ1-5, reads DAMVIQNPRYQVTQFGKPVTLSCSQTLNHNVMYWYQQKSSQAPKLLFHYYDKDFNNEADTPDNFQSRRPNTSFCFLDIRSPGLGDTAMYLCATSKGGDGNQPQHFGDGTRLSIL.

This clone was recorded only once. The J gene is TRBJ2-7, the V gene TRBV13; TRBD2 agrees at 16 bases. V lost 5 bases and J lost 7; bases outside the gene matches: 5. The CDR3 totals 15 residues. Germline V gives CDR1 PRHDT, CDR2 FYEKMQ (reference sequence). The CDR3 DNA sequence: TGTGCCAGCAGCCCGGGACTAGCGGGAGGGTATGAGCAGTACTTC. Its translation is CASSPGLAGGYEQYF.

This clone appeared a few times. This sequence joins TRBV30 and TRBJ1-1; possibly TRBD1 for D (6 bases). The germline gives CDR1 GTSNPN, CDR2 SVGIG (reference sequence). The V end was cut by 4 bases, the J end by 1 base, with 10 bases between. CDR3 length: 13 residues. The CDR3 reads CAWTLDRNTEAFF. The CDR3 nucleotides are TGTGCCTGGACCTTGGACAGGAACACTGAAGCTTTCTTT.

The chain has TRBV28 and TRBJ1-2; D might be TRBD1 (5 bases). V was cut by 3 bases and J by 3 bases, with 17 bases left in between. The germline gives CDR1 MDHEN, CDR2 SYDVKM. The CDR3 is 16 residues long. The CDR3 loop is CASSFLDTARHYGYTF. In DNA, the CDR3 is TGTGCCAGCAGTTTTCTGGACACCGCGCGACACTATGGCTACACCTTC.

The chain is built from TRBV29-1 and TRBJ1-1; no reliable D call. The germline gives CDR1 SQVTM, CDR2 ANQGSEA. The CDR3 spans 12 residues. V was trimmed by 2 bases and J by 6 bases, leaving 10 bases between them. DNA of the CDR3: TGCAGCGTTGAAAGGCTACAAGCTGAAGCTTTCTTT. Encoded protein: CSVERLQAEAFF. Looking up the rest from reference TRBV29-1 and TRBJ1-1 gives the full variable domain: SAVISQKPSRDICQRGTSLTIQCQVDSQVTMMFWYRQQPGQSLTLIATANQGSEATYESGFVIDKFPISRPNLTFSTLTVSNMSPEDSSIYLCSVERLQAEAFFGQGTRLTVV.

This rearrangement joins TRBV10-2 to TRBJ2-1, with D perhaps matching TRBD1 or TRBD2 (7 bases each). Germline V gene data show CDR1 as WSHSY and CDR2 as SAAADI. V was clipped by 4 bases and J by 9 bases, with 16 bases between them. The CDR3 is 14 residues long. This chain's CDR3 is CASSVETGRGEQFF. The CDR3 region has the DNA TGCGCCAGCAGTGTGGAGACAGGGAGGGGTGAGCAGTTCTTC.

This chain joins TRBV29-1 and TRBJ2-3, with 12 bases that match TRBD2. CDR3 length: 17 residues. Germline trimming cut 7 bases from V and 0 bases from J; bases unmatched to any gene: 11. Germline assignment: CDR1 SQVTM and CDR2 ANQGSEA. CDR3 residues: CSAGPLAGGPSTDTQYF. Here the CDR3 DNA reads TGCAGCGCGGGACCCCTAGCGGGGGGGCCAAGCACAGATACGCAGTATTTT.

V is TRBV29-1 and J is TRBJ1-1, with D possibly being TRBD1 (5 bases). The germline gives CDR1 SQVTM, CDR2 ANQGSEA. Trimming pared 5 bases from V and 2 bases from J, leaving 9 bases between. CDR3 length equals 12 residues. The CDR3 reads CSVTDSNTEAFF. The CDR3 nucleotides are TGCAGCGTTACTGACAGCAACACTGAAGCTTTCTTT.

V is TRBV28 and J is TRBJ2-7; 10 bases line up with TRBD2. The germline V gene has CDR1 MDHEN and CDR2 SYDVKM. CDR3 length: 14 amino acids. J was trimmed by 4 bases and V by 5 bases; bases with no gene match: 5. The CDR3, as DNA: TGTGCCAGCAGTCCTAGCGGGAGTATGTACGAGCAGTACTTC. Amino acid sequence: CASSPSGSMYEQYF.

This chain links TRBV6-4 with TRBJ2-3; D remains ambiguous. CDR3 length: 14 amino acids. Between the trimmed V and J ends, which lost 5 bases and 4 bases, there was a span of 13 bases. Germline V CDR1 and CDR2: MRHNA, SNTAGT. CDR3 region: CASSQAHGSDTQYF. The CDR3 DNA is TGTGCCAGCAGTCAAGCCCACGGTTCAGATACGCAGTATTTT.

This chain uses TRBV30 with TRBJ2-1; 9 bases are shared with TRBD2. Trimming removed 2 bases from V and 10 bases from J; junction bases left unmatched: 3. The CDR3 has 12 residues. Looked up from germline, CDR1 is GTSNPN and CDR2 is SVGIG (reference sequence). The CDR3 coding sequence is TGTGCCTGGAGTATTAGCGGGAGCGAGCAGTTCTTC. Translation gives CAWSISGSEQFF.